This T cell receptor (beta chain) appears in the sequencing data of a study of graft-versus-host responses after intestinal transplantation. Worth noting for this clone: As yet, its antigen is unknown.

Whole-study findings and limits: There was an association between peak levels of circulating GvH clones and early post-transplant HvG declines.

Trimming stripped 4 bases from V and 4 bases from J, with 10 bases between. CDR1 MNHEY and CDR2 SVGAGI come from the germline V gene. The CDR3 spans 13 residues. The repertoire was sequenced with immunoSEQ multiplex PCR; TCRdb's copy has only in-frame clones and lacks some. Of some 95,000 clones listed, around 90% are singletons. The sequence was collected from a human donor who received an intestinal transplant. The genes are TRBV6-5 and TRBJ1-1; tentative D call: TRBD1 (5 bases). The sequenced sample was unstimulated CD8+ T cells sorted from spleen or lymph node cells, obtained before intestinal transplant. CDR3 nucleotides: TGTGCCAGCAGTTCCTTGGGGGGCACTGAAGCTTTCTTT. Translation gives CASSSLGGTEAFF.